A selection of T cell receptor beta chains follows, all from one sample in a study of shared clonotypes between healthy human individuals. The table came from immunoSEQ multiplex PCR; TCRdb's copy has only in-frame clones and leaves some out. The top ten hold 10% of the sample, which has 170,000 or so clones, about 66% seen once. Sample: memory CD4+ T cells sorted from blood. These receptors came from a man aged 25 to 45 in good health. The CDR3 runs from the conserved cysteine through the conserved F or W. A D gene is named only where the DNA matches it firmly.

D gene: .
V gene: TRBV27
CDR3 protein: CASSFYSGTQYF

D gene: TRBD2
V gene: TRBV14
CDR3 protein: CASSVIAGALAEQFF

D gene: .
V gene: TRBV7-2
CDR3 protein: CASSLVPTRGNEQFF

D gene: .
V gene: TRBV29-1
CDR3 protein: CSVVSGPREETQYF

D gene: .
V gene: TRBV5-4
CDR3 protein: CASSSPPGHLIYF

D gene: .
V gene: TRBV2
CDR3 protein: CASMRVGGQPQHF

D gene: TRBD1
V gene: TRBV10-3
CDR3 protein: CAIFRGMGTEAFF

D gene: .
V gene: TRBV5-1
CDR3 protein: CASSLRVNTEAFF

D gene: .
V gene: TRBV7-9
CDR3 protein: CASSPEGRTQYF

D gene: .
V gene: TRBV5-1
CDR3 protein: CASSNPTSYEQYF

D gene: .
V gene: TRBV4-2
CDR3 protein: CASSHAGMQGPDTQYF

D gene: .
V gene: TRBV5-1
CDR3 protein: CASSFGPWAGSTDTQYF

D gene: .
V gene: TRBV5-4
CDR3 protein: CASSSTFNRQFF

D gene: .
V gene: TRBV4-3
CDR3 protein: CASSQEGGRRVEQFF

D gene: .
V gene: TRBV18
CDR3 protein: CASSPSLQEKLFF

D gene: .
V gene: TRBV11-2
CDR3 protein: CASSPGQRGGNEQFF

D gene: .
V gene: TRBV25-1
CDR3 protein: CASSARESDKQEETQYF

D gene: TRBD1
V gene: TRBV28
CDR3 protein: CASSGGTGPGGTQYF

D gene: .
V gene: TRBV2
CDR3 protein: CASGGRGTGANVLTF

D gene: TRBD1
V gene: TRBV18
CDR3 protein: CASSLAGQGLGYTEAFF

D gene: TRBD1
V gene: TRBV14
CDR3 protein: CASSQDRGRFTEAFF

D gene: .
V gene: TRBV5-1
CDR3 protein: CASSLAMIGTDTQYF

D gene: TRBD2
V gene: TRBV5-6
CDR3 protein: CASSSGLAGGDTQYF

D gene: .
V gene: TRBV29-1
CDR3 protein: CSASRGEQFF

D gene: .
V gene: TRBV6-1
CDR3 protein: CASSEEVTEAFF

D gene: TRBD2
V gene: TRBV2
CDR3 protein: CASSLGLAGMNEQFF

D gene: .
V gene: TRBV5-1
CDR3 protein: CASSLAPTGTGELFF

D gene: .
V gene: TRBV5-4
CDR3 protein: CASKVRGVTEAFF

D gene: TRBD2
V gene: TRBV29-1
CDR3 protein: CSVETAGASYNEQFF

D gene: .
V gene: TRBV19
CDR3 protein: CASSIRGSTDTQYF

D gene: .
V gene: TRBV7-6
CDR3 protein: CASSHHLGRIYEQYF

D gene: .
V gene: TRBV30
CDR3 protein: CAWHPAGISNQPQHF

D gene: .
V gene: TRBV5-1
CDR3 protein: CASSPGTTNRHTYEQYF

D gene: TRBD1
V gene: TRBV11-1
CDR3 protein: CASRATGVLMNTEAFF

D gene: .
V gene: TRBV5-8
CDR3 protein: CASSLAGAHTGELFF

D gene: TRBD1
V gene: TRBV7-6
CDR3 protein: CASSEWDREETQYF

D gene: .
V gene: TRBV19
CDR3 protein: CASSTTGNTGELFF

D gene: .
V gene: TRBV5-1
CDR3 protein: CASSLPGVYEQYF

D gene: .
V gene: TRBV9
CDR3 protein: CASSVSPANTEAFF

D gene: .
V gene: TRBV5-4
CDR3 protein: CASSDLAISYEQYF

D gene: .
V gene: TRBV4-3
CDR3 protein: CASSQETGLSYEQYF

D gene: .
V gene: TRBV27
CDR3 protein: CASSPNGGPQYF

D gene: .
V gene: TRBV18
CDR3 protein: CASSPRVETYNEQFF

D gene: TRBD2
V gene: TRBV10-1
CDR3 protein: CASSEYGRPGGPNTDTQYF

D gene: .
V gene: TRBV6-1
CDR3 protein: CASSELLTANGGTF

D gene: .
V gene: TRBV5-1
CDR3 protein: CASSFEGWEETQYF

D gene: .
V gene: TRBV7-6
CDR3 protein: CASSFSAGASGANVLTF

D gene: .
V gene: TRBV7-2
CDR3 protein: CASSLVRDSYEQYF

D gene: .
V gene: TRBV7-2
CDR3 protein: CASSYQGHSGANVLTF